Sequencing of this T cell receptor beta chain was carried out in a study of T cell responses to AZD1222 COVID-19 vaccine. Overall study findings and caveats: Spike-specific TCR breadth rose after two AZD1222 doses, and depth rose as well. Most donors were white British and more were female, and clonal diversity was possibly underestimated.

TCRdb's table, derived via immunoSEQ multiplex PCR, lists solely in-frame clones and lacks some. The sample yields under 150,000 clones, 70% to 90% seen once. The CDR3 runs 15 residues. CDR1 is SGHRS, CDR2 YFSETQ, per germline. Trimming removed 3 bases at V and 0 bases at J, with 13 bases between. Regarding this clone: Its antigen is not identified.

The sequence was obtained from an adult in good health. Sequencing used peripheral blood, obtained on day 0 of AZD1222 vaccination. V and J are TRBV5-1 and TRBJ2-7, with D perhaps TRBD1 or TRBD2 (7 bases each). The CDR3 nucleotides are TGCGCCAGCAGCTCAGGGGGGACTAACTCCTACGAGCAGTACTTC. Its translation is CASSSGGTNSYEQYF. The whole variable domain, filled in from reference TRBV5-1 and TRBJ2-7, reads KAGVTQTPRYLIKTRGQQVTLSCSPISGHRSVSWYQQTPGQGLQFLFEYFSETQRNKGNFPGRFSGRQFSNSRSEMNVSTLELGDSALYLCASSSGGTNSYEQYFGPGTRLTVT.